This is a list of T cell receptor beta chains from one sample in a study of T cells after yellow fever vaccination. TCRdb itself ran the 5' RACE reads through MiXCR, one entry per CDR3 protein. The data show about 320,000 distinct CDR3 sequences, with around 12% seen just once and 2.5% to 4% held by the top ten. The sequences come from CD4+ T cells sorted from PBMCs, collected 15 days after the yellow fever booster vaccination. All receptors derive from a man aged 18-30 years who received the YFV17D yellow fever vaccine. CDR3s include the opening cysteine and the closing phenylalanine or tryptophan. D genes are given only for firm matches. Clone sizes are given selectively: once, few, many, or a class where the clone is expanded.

CDR3 DNA: TGTGCCAGCTCAAGGGGGTTTAACACTGAAGCTTTCTTT
CDR3 protein: CASSRGFNTEAFF
clone size: NA
J gene: TRBJ1-1
V gene: TRBV18
D gene: NA

CDR3 DNA: TGTGCCAGCAGCCCGCGCTCCCCTGGGGTGTCCCAGTACTTC
CDR3 protein: CASSPRSPGVSQYF
clone size: NA
J gene: TRBJ2-5
V gene: TRBV7-6
D gene: NA

CDR3 DNA: TGCGCCAGCAGCCAAGTGGGCGGGGGGGAGGTAGATACGCAGTATTTT
CDR3 protein: CASSQVGGGEVDTQYF
clone size: NA
J gene: TRBJ2-3
V gene: TRBV4-3
D gene: TRBD2

CDR3 DNA: TGCGCCAGCAGCCGGGACAGGGGGTTCGGCGGGGAGCTGTTTTTT
CDR3 protein: CASSRDRGFGGELFF
clone size: NA
J gene: TRBJ2-2
V gene: TRBV4-3
D gene: TRBD1

CDR3 DNA: TGCGCCAGCAGCCGCAATCTCGGGGTGGGGAACACCGGGGAGCTGTTTTTT
CDR3 protein: CASSRNLGVGNTGELFF
clone size: NA
J gene: TRBJ2-2
V gene: TRBV4-3
D gene: NA

CDR3 DNA: TGTGCCAGCAGTTTCCACAATGAGCAGTTCTTC
CDR3 protein: CASSFHNEQFF
clone size: few
J gene: TRBJ2-1
V gene: TRBV12-3/TRBV12-4
D gene: NA

CDR3 DNA: TGTGCCAGCAGCTTAAGGCCCTCGAGGGACAGGACGGTTTTGGGTGAAAAACTGTTTTTT
CDR3 protein: CASSLRPSRDRTVLGEKLFF
clone size: many
J gene: TRBJ1-4
V gene: TRBV7-9
D gene: TRBD1

CDR3 DNA: TGTGCCAGCAGCTTCCAGCCTGGTCCCCAAGAGACCCAGTACTTC
CDR3 protein: CASSFQPGPQETQYF
clone size: many
J gene: TRBJ2-5
V gene: TRBV7-2
D gene: NA

CDR3 DNA: TGTGCCAGCAAGCGGGGGGAAGAGACCCAGTACTTC
CDR3 protein: CASKRGEETQYF
clone size: NA
J gene: TRBJ2-5
V gene: TRBV12-3/TRBV12-4
D gene: TRBD2

CDR3 DNA: TGTGCCAGCAGCCACGATGCGGGACATCGCCTTTATGGCTACACCTTC
CDR3 protein: CASSHDAGHRLYGYTF
clone size: NA
J gene: TRBJ1-2
V gene: TRBV3-1
D gene: NA

CDR3 DNA: TGTGCCAGCAGTAATGGCGGCGGCTACACCTTC
CDR3 protein: CASSNGGGYTF
clone size: few
J gene: TRBJ1-2
V gene: TRBV12-3/TRBV12-4
D gene: NA

CDR3 DNA: TGTGCCAGCAGCCTCACTAGCTCCTACAATGAGCAGTTCTTC
CDR3 protein: CASSLTSSYNEQFF
clone size: many
J gene: TRBJ2-1
V gene: TRBV11-2
D gene: NA

CDR3 DNA: TGTGCCAGCAGCTTGGCATGGGTAATACGGGACACTAACTATGGCTACACCTTC
CDR3 protein: CASSLAWVIRDTNYGYTF
clone size: NA
J gene: TRBJ1-2
V gene: TRBV5-6
D gene: NA

CDR3 DNA: TGTGCCAGCAGTTACCTACTAGCAGACGAGCAGTACTTC
CDR3 protein: CASSYLLADEQYF
clone size: many
J gene: TRBJ2-7
V gene: TRBV6-2/TRBV6-3
D gene: NA

CDR3 DNA: TGTGCCAGCTCACCGTGGGGTGATACGCAGTATTTT
CDR3 protein: CASSPWGDTQYF
clone size: NA
J gene: TRBJ2-3
V gene: TRBV18
D gene: NA

CDR3 DNA: TGCGCCAGCAGCCAACTCCCTTCCGGGGTCCTATTAAGAAACACCATATATTTT
CDR3 protein: CASSQLPSGVLLRNTIYF
clone size: NA
J gene: TRBJ1-3
V gene: TRBV4-1
D gene: NA

CDR3 DNA: TGTGCCAGCAGCTCCATAGCGGGGGGGGAAGAGACCCAGTACTTC
CDR3 protein: CASSSIAGGEETQYF
clone size: NA
J gene: TRBJ2-5
V gene: TRBV28
D gene: TRBD2

CDR3 DNA: TGTGCCAGCAGTTACTCGGGCGGGGGTGTTCCTGGGGCCAACGTCCTGACTTTC
CDR3 protein: CASSYSGGGVPGANVLTF
clone size: few
J gene: TRBJ2-6
V gene: TRBV6-5
D gene: TRBD2

CDR3 DNA: TGCGCCAGCAGCGCAAGGGGATCAATTGACGAAAAACTGTTTTTT
CDR3 protein: CASSARGSIDEKLFF
clone size: few
J gene: TRBJ1-4
V gene: TRBV4-3
D gene: NA

CDR3 DNA: TGTGCCAGCTACCCGTTCCGGGACACCGAAGAGACCCAGTACTTC
CDR3 protein: CASYPFRDTEETQYF
clone size: many
J gene: TRBJ2-5
V gene: TRBV7-8
D gene: NA

CDR3 DNA: TGTGTCAGCAGTCGGACAGCCTCACCGCCCCAGCATTTT
CDR3 protein: CVSSRTASPPQHF
clone size: NA
J gene: TRBJ1-5
V gene: TRBV6-5
D gene: NA

CDR3 DNA: TGTGCCAGCAGCCTCGGACAGGGAGGGGGAACCGGGGAGCTGTTTTTT
CDR3 protein: CASSLGQGGGTGELFF
clone size: once
J gene: TRBJ2-2
V gene: TRBV11-3
D gene: NA

CDR3 DNA: TGTGCCAGCTCACTAACAGGACGGAGCCAAGAGACCCAGTACTTC
CDR3 protein: CASSLTGRSQETQYF
clone size: NA
J gene: TRBJ2-5
V gene: TRBV18
D gene: NA

CDR3 DNA: TGTGCCAGCAGCGTGGGCACAGGGGGCGCAGCGTACGAGCAGTACTTC
CDR3 protein: CASSVGTGGAAYEQYF
clone size: NA
J gene: TRBJ2-7
V gene: TRBV9
D gene: TRBD1

CDR3 DNA: TGCGCCAGCAGCCCAGGCCTATCTCAGCCCCAGCATTTT
CDR3 protein: CASSPGLSQPQHF
clone size: NA
J gene: TRBJ1-5
V gene: TRBV5-1
D gene: NA

CDR3 DNA: TGTGCCAGCAGCTACTCTCCGACCGGGACACAGTATTTT
CDR3 protein: CASSYSPTGTQYF
clone size: NA
J gene: TRBJ2-3
V gene: TRBV7-3
D gene: NA

CDR3 DNA: TGTGCCAGCAGTGGGCTGGGAAAGGAGACCCAGTACTTC
CDR3 protein: CASSGLGKETQYF
clone size: few
J gene: TRBJ2-5
V gene: TRBV2
D gene: NA